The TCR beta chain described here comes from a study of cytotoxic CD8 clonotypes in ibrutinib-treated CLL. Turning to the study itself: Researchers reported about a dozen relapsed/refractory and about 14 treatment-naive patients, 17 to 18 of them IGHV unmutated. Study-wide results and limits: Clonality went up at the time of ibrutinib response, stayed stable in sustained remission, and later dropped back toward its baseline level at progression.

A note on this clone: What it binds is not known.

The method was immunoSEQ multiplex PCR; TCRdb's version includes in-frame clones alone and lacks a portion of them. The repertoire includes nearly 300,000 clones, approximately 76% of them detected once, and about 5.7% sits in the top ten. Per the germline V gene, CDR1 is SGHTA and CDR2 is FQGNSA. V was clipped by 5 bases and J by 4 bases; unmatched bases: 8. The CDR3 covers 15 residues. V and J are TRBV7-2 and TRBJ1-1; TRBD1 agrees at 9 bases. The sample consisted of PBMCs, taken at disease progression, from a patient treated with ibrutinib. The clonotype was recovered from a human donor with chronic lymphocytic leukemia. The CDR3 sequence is CASSTRTGVSTEAFF. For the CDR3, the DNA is TGTGCCAGCAGCACCCGGACAGGGGTGAGCACTGAAGCTTTCTTT.